Included here is one TCR beta chain sequence, with context. This sample was included in a study of T-cell reconstitution after alpha-beta-depleted transplantation in children. Germline CDR1 is LNHDA and CDR2 is SQIVND (reference sequence). J gave up 5 bases and V 8 bases, and 7 bases lay outside the gene matches. The CDR3 totals 14 residues. Preparing the TCRbeta library involved the use of unique molecular identifiers. One entry per CDR3 protein, called by TCRdb with MiXCR from the PCR reads. The sample yields 500,000 to 750,000 distinct CDR3 sequences, about a quarter seen once. This TCR was recovered from a boy under two years old with Wiskott-Aldrich syndrome, due to receive a stem cell transplant. The chain has TRBV19 and TRBJ1-5, with TRBD1 identical over 9 bases. The source material was PBMCs, sampled before TCRalphabeta/CD19-depleted stem cell transplant. CDR3 residues: CASVMGQGYQPQHF. The CDR3 DNA sequence: TGTGCCAGTGTCATGGGACAGGGATATCAGCCCCAGCATTTT.